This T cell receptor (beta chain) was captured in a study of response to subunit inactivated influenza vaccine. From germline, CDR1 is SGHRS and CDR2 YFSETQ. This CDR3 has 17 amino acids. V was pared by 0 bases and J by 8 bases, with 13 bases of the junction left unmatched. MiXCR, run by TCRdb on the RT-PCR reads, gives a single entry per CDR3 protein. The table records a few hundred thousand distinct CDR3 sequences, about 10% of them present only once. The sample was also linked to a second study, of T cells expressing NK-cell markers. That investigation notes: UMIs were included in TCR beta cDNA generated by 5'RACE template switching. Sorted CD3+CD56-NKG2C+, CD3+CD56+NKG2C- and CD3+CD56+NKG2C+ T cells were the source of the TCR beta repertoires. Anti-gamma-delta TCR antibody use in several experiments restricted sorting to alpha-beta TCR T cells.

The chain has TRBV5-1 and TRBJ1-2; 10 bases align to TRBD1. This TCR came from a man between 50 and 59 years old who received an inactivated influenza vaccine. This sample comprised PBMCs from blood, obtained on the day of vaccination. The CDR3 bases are TGCGCCAGCAGCTTGGGCACCGGGACAGGGGACGTCTTGGGCTACACCTTC. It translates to CASSLGTGTGDVLGYTF.